A selection of T cell receptor beta chains follows, all from one sample in a study of cytomegalovirus exposure and HLA in healthy donors. This table comes from immunoSEQ multiplex PCR, and its TCRdb copy is limited to in-frame clones, with some not included. Of 200,000 to 250,000 clones in the sample, around 86% were seen once. Material: PBMCs. Source of these receptors: a woman between 18 and 30 years old in good health and CMV-seropositive. Each CDR3 is given with its conserved first and last residue. Each record gives: V gene, J gene, CDR3 protein.

V gene: TRBV27
J gene: TRBJ2-1
CDR3 protein: CASSWTSGGFEEQFF

V gene: TRBV25-1
J gene: TRBJ2-4
CDR3 protein: CASSTSRRETSNIQYF

V gene: TRBV7-3
J gene: TRBJ2-1
CDR3 protein: CASSSPGDSGIDEQFF

V gene: TRBV10-3
J gene: TRBJ2-1
CDR3 protein: CAISDLAGNEQFF

V gene: TRBV6-5
J gene: TRBJ1-1
CDR3 protein: CASSYGGDETEAFF

V gene: TRBV5-1
J gene: TRBJ2-7
CDR3 protein: CASRESGYTYEQYF

V gene: TRBV2
J gene: TRBJ2-1
CDR3 protein: CASSESGGTNEQFF

V gene: TRBV7-6
J gene: TRBJ1-3
CDR3 protein: CASSSDPGTGAGGGNTIYF

V gene: TRBV5-1
J gene: TRBJ1-1
CDR3 protein: CASSLVLTGPNTEAFF

V gene: TRBV20-1
J gene: TRBJ2-5
CDR3 protein: CRAQGETQYF

V gene: TRBV19
J gene: TRBJ2-3
CDR3 protein: CASSIQLADTQYF

V gene: TRBV27
J gene: TRBJ2-1
CDR3 protein: CASSAVRDLYNEQFF

V gene: TRBV27
J gene: TRBJ1-1
CDR3 protein: CASHRAHYDTEAFF

V gene: TRBV27
J gene: TRBJ1-1
CDR3 protein: CASSPRGGNTEAFF

V gene: TRBV29-1
J gene: TRBJ2-7
CDR3 protein: CSVVGTAFYEQYF

V gene: TRBV28
J gene: TRBJ1-1
CDR3 protein: CAIVAGTEAFF

V gene: TRBV9
J gene: TRBJ1-4
CDR3 protein: CASSPHGTSFDSTNEKLFF

V gene: TRBV27
J gene: TRBJ2-5
CDR3 protein: CASSPLSREGKTETQYF

V gene: TRBV30
J gene: TRBJ2-3
CDR3 protein: CAWSPGNVDTQYF

V gene: TRBV7-9
J gene: TRBJ2-7
CDR3 protein: CASSYQGAGYEQYF

V gene: TRBV4-1
J gene: TRBJ1-3
CDR3 protein: CASSSPTGTLKTGNTIYF

V gene: TRBV28
J gene: TRBJ2-4
CDR3 protein: CASSEVAKNIQYF

V gene: TRBV10-3
J gene: TRBJ1-1
CDR3 protein: CAISETQGANTEAFF

V gene: TRBV7-6
J gene: TRBJ1-5
CDR3 protein: CASSLYAGESRQPQHF

V gene: TRBV29-1
J gene: TRBJ2-1
CDR3 protein: CSVELGDEQFF

V gene: TRBV6-1
J gene: TRBJ1-5
CDR3 protein: CASETTGGNQPQHF

V gene: TRBV9
J gene: TRBJ2-5
CDR3 protein: CASSVLPQETQYF

V gene: TRBV7-9
J gene: TRBJ1-1
CDR3 protein: CASRNRARAEAFF

V gene: TRBV5-1
J gene: TRBJ1-1
CDR3 protein: CASSLADTEAFF

V gene: TRBV2
J gene: TRBJ2-1
CDR3 protein: CASSDLRGLDNEQFF

V gene: TRBV6-1
J gene: TRBJ2-1
CDR3 protein: CASSEALHPRGTGIYNEQFF

V gene: TRBV6-5
J gene: TRBJ1-4
CDR3 protein: CASSFRQVNEKLFF

V gene: TRBV5-4
J gene: TRBJ2-3
CDR3 protein: CASSLSGTSTDTQYF

V gene: TRBV14
J gene: TRBJ1-2
CDR3 protein: CASSQAPVPSYGYTF

V gene: TRBV29-1
J gene: TRBJ2-7
CDR3 protein: CSVEQVSSYEQYF

V gene: TRBV28
J gene: TRBJ1-1
CDR3 protein: CASSSPGQKAFF

V gene: TRBV11-2
J gene: TRBJ1-3
CDR3 protein: CASSLETSGINTIYF

V gene: TRBV12-5
J gene: TRBJ1-2
CDR3 protein: CASGSLLDTSHYGYTF

V gene: TRBV29-1
J gene: TRBJ1-1
CDR3 protein: CSVSPRQSNTEAFF

V gene: TRBV29-1
J gene: TRBJ2-1
CDR3 protein: CSVEDRLAGGHDEQFF

V gene: TRBV29-1
J gene: TRBJ2-7
CDR3 protein: CSVVRSRPLYYEQYF